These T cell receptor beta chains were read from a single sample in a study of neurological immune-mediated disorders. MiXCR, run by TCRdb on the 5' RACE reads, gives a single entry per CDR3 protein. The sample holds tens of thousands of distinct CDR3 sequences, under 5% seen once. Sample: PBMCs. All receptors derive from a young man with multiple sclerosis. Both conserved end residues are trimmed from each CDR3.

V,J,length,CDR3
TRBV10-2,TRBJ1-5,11,ASSGTENQPQN
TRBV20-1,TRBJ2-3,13,SARDRDYGTDTQY
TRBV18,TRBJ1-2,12,ASSPGPTNYGYT
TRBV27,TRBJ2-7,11,ASRRQGSYEQY
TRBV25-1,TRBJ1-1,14,ASSGREVKGLPQAF
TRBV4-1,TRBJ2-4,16,ASSQDIERGLAKNIQY
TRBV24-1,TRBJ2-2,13,ATSDLRTDTRELF
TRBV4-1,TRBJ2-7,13,ASSRLKGRSYEQY
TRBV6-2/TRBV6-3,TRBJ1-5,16,ASSSGTRSGVNRQPQH
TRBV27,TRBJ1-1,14,ASRDPGQGLNTEAF
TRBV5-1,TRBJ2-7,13,ASSPRQGDSYEQY
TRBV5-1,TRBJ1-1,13,ASGGTGVGVTEAF
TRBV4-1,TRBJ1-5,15,TSSQDGFPFSNQPQH
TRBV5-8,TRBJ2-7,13,ASSIIRDSTYEQY
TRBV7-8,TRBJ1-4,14,ASSLGRARIDEKLF
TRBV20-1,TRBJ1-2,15,SARDPPGDRGHHGYT
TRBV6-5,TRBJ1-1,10,ASSRVNTEAF
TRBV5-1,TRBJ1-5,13,ASSPWTGSNQPQH
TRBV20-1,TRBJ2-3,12,SASVAGGVLEQY
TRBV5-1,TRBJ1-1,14,ASSLDRGGSGTEAF
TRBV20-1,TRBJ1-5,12,SARGALGNQPQN
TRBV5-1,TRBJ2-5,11,ASSFGQQETQY
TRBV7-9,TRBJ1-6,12,ASSLDSFNSPLH
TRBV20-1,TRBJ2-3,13,SAKGGGAVTDTQY
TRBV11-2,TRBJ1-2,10,ASSLRPLGYT
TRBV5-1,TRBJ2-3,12,ASSPKPPRDTQY
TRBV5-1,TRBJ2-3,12,ASSPGLRTDTQY
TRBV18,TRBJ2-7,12,ASSPGARNYEQY
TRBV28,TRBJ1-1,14,ASSSPFPTGEDVAF
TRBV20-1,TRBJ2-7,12,SARGQGASYEQY
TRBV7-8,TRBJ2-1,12,ASSPLTGRNEQF
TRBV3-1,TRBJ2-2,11,ASSLVPAGELF
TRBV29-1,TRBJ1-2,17,SALGPVGLAPTRLYGYT
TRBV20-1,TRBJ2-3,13,SARDLAGPGDTQY
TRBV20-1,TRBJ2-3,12,SARAASGLDTQY
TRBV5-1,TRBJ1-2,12,ASRRGQFTDGYT
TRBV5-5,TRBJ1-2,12,ASSTVGARDGYT
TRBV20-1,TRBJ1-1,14,SATIGVRLLNTEAF
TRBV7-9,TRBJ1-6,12,ASSLIEGGSPLH
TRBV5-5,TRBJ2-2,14,ASSLGIGAHTGELF